This note documents a single T cell receptor (beta chain) sequence. Recruitment covered about two dozen US areas and drew participants whose ages spanned roughly 18 to 89 years. Grouping used clinical history reported by participants in a survey and questionnaire. These data are taken from a study of blood T cell repertoires in COVID-19. Whole-study context: Collection of acute and convalescent COVID-19 samples took place in the United States, Italy and Spain. T cells, B-cell-depleted T cells, or PBMCs provided the cDNA or gDNA that served as material.

Germline CDR1 reads LGHNA; CDR2 reads YNFKEQ. The trim removed 3 bases at V and 8 bases at J, leaving 9 bases unmatched. The CDR3 runs 15 residues. The assay was immunoSEQ multiplex PCR, and TCRdb's table has in-frame clones only and misses some. The data contain some 230,000 clones, about four fifths of them singletons. This chain connects TRBV4-2 to TRBJ2-1, with TRBD1 identical over 8 bases. The origin of this receptor is a middle-aged woman with acute COVID-19. Sequenced: PBMCs or T cells enriched from blood (not recorded which). CDR3 in amino acids: CASSQLGQGLDEQFF. CDR3 bases: TGTGCCAGCAGCCAGCTCGGACAGGGTTTGGATGAGCAGTTCTTC.